This entry concerns a single T cell receptor (beta chain). The length of the CDR3 is 15 residues. The V and J ends lost 5 bases and 7 bases, in that order; junction bases with no gene match: 13. Germline V CDR1 and CDR2: LNHDA, SQIVND (reference sequence). This record comes from a study of blood T cell repertoires in COVID-19. Overall study context: Samples came from the United States, Italy and Spain, spanning acute and convalescent COVID-19.

Original handling: Scientists estimated how many nucleated cells there were by amplifying reference gene primers. Using immunoSEQ multiplex PCR, the repertoire was profiled, and TCRdb retains in-frame clones only, with some absent. The DNA was the basis for D and trimming; V, J and clone size are from that table. The data contain about 140,000 clones, about nine tenths of them seen just once; the ten biggest clones take up approximately 2.5%. The V and J genes are TRBV19 and TRBJ1-2; 7 positions agree with TRBD1. Specimen: peripheral blood. The source of this sequence is a human donor with COVID-19, enrolled during active disease. The donor label of this sample is uncertain. In nucleotides, the CDR3 is TGTGCCAGTAGTGCCCCTCAGGGGGTAATCGGTGGCTACACCTTC. This sequence encodes CASSAPQGVIGGYTF.